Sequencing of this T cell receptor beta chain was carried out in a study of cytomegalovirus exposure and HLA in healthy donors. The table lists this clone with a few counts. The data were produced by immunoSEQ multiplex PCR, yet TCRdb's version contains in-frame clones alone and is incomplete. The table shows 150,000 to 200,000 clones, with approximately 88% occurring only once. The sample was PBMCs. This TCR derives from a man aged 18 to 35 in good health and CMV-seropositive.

The CDR3 sequence is CASSRIHGEQFF. The CDR3 DNA follows: TGTGCCAGTAGTCGGATCCACGGGGAGCAGTTCTTC. V gene TRBV19 combines with J gene TRBJ2-1; D ambiguous. This CDR3 spans 12 amino acids. Germline CDR1 is LNHDA and CDR2 is SQIVND (reference sequence). Trimming removed 5 bases from V and 10 bases from J, with 12 bases in between.